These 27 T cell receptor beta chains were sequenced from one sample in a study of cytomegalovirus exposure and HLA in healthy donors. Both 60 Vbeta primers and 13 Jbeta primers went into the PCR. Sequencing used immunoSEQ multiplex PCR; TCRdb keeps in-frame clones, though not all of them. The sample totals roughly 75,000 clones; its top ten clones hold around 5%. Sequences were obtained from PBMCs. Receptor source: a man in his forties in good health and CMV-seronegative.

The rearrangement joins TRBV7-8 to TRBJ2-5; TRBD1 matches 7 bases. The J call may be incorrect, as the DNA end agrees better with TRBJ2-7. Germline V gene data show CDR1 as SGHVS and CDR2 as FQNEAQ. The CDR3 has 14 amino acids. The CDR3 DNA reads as TGTGCCAGCAGCCCGCGGACAGGTAACTACGAGCAGTACTTC. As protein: CASSPRTGNYEQYF.

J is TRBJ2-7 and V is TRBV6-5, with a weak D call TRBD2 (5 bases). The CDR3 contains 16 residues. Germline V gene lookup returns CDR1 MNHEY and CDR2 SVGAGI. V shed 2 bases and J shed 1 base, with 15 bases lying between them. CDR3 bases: TGTGCCAGCAGTTACACCGTTCCGGGAAATTCCTACGAGCAGTACTTC. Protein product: CASSYTVPGNSYEQYF.

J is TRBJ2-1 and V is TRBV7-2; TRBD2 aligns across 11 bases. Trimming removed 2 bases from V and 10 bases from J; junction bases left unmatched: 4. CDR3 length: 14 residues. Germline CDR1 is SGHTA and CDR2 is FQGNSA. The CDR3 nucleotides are TGTGCCAGCAGCTTAACTAGCGGGGGTCGGGAGCAGTTCTTC. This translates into CASSLTSGGREQFF.

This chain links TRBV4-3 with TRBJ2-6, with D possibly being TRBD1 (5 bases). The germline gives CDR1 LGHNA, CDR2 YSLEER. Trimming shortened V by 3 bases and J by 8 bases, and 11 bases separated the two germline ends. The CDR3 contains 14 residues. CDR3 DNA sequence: TGCGCCAGCAGCCAGGAAAGGGGCCCCAACGTCCTGACTTTC. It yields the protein CASSQERGPNVLTF.

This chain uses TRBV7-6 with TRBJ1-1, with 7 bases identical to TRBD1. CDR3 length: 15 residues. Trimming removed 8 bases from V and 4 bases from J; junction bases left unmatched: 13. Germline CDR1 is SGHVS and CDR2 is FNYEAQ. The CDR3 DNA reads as TGTGCCAGCGTGGAGACAGGGCAATCTGGCACTGAAGCTTTCTTT. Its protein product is CASVETGQSGTEAFF.

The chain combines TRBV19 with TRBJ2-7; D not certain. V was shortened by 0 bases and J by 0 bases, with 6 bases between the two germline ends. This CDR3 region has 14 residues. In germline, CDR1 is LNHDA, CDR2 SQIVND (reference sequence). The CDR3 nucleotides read TGTGCCAGTAGTATAGACTTCAGCTCCTACGAGCAGTACTTC. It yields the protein CASSIDFSSYEQYF.

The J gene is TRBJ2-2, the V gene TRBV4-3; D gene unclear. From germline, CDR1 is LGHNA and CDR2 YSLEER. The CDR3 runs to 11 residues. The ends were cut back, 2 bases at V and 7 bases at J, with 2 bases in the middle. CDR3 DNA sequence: TGCGCCAGCAGCCAATACGGGGAGCTGTTTTTT. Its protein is CASSQYGELFF.

The CDR3 sequence is CASSYSGRAHNEQFF. CDR3 coding DNA: TGTGCCAGCAGCTATAGCGGGAGGGCTCACAATGAGCAGTTCTTC. The chain carries TRBV6-6 and TRBJ2-1; 11 bases fit TRBD2. Germline values: CDR1 MNHNY, CDR2 SVGAGI (reference sequence). This CDR3 region has 15 residues. V was clipped by 6 bases and J by 5 bases; unmatched bases: 6.

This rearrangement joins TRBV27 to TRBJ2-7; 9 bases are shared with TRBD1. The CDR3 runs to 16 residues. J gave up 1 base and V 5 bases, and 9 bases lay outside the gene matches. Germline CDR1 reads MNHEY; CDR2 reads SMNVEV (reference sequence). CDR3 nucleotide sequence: TGTGCCAGCAGTCTCTCCTCGGGGACAGGGTCCTACGAGCAGTACTTC. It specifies CASSLSSGTGSYEQYF.

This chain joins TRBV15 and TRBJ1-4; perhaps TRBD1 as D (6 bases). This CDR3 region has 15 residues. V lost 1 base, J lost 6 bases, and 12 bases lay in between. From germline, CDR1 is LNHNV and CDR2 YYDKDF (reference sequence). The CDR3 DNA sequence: TGTGCCACCAGCAGAGGGGCAGGGACATATGAAAAACTGTTTTTT. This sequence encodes CATSRGAGTYEKLFF.

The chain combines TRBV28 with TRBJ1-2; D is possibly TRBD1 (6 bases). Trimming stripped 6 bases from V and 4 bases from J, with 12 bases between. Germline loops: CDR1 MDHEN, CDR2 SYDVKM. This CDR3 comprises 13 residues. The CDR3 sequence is CASSTGLSYGYTF. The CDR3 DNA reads TGTGCCAGCAGCACAGGGCTGTCCTATGGCTACACCTTC.

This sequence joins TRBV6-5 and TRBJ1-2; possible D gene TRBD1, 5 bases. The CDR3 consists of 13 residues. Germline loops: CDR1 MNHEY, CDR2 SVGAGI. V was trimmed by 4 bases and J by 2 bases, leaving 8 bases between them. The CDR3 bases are TGTGCCAGCAGTTCACGACAGAACTATGGCTACACCTTC. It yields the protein CASSSRQNYGYTF.

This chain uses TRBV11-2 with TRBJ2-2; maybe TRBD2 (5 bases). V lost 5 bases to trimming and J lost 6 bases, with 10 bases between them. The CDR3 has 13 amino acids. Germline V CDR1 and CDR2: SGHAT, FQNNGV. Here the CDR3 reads CASSPLASGELFF. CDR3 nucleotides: TGTGCCAGCAGCCCCCTAGCCTCCGGGGAGCTGTTTTTT.

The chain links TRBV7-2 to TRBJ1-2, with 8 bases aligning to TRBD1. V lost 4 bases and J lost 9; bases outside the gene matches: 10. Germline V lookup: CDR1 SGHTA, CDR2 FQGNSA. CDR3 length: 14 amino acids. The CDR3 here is CASSSLGQGRSYTF. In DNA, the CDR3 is TGTGCCAGCAGCTCACTAGGACAGGGTAGGAGCTACACCTTC. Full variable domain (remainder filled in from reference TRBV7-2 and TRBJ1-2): GAGVSQSPSNKVTEKGKDVELRCDPISGHTALYWYRQSLGQGLEFLIYFQGNSAPDKSGLPSDRFSAERTGGSVSTLTIQRTQQEDSAVYLCASSSLGQGRSYTFGSGTRLTVV.

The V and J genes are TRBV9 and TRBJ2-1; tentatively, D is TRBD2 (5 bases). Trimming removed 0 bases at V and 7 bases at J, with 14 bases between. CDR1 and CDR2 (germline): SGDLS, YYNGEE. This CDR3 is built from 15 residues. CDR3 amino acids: CASSVGIRGGNEQFF. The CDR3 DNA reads TGTGCCAGCAGCGTAGGTATCAGAGGAGGAAATGAGCAGTTCTTC.

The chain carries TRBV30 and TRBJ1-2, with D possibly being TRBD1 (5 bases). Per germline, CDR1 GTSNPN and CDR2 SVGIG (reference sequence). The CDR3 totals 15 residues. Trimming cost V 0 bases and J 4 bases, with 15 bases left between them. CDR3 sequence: CAWSVPPGEIYGYTF. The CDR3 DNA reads TGTGCCTGGAGTGTACCCCCGGGGGAGATCTATGGCTACACCTTC.

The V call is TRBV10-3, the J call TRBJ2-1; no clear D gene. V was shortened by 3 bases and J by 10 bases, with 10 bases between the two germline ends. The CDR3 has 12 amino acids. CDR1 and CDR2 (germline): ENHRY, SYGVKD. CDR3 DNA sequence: TGTGCCATCAGTGAATCAGGTTGGGAGCAGTTCTTC. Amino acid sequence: CAISESGWEQFF.

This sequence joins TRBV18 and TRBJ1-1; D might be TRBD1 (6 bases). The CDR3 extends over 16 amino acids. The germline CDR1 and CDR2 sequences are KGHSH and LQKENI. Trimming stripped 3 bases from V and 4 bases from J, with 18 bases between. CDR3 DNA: TGTGCCAGCTCACCTCCGAACAGGGCTGAGGGCACTGAAGCTTTCTTT. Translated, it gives CASSPPNRAEGTEAFF.

CDR3 sequence reads: CASSFPPETQYF. The CDR3 DNA sequence: TGCGCCAGCAGCTTCCCCCCGGAGACCCAGTACTTC. The J gene is TRBJ2-5, the V gene TRBV5-1; D ambiguous. CDR1 SGHRS and CDR2 YFSETQ come from the germline V gene. CDR3 size: 12 residues. Trimming took off 2 bases at V and 5 bases at J, with 7 bases between the two ends.

Here the CDR3 DNA reads TGTGCCAGCACCCTCAATGAACCGGGACTCATGAACACTGAAGCTTTCTTT. Its protein product is CASTLNEPGLMNTEAFF. This chain connects TRBV6-4 to TRBJ1-1, with D possibly matching TRBD1 (5 bases). Germline-derived CDR1 and CDR2 are MRHNA and SNTAGT. Between the trimmed V and J ends, which lost 7 bases and 0 bases, there was a span of 21 bases. The CDR3 totals 17 residues.

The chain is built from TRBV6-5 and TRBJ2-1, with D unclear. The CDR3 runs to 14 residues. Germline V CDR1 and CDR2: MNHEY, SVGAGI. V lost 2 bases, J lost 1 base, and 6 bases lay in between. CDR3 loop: CASSYTRSYNEQFF. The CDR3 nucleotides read TGTGCCAGCAGTTACACGAGGTCCTACAATGAGCAGTTCTTC.

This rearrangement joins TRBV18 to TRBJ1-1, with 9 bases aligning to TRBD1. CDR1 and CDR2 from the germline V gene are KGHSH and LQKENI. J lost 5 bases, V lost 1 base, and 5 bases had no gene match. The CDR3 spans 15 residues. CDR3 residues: CASSPRDRVITEAFF. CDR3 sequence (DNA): TGTGCCAGCTCACCACGGGACAGGGTCATAACTGAAGCTTTCTTT.

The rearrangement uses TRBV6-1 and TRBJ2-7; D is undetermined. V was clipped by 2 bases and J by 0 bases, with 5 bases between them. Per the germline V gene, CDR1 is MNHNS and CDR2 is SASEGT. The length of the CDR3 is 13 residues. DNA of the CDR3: TGTGCCAGCAGTGAATGGCTCTCCTACGAGCAGTACTTC. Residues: CASSEWLSYEQYF.

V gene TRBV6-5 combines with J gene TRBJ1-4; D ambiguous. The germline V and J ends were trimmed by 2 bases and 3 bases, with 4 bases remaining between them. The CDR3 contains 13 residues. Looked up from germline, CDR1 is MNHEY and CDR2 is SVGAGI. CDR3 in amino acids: CASSYLSNEKLFF. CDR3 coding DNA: TGTGCCAGCAGTTACCTCTCTAATGAAAAACTGTTTTTT.

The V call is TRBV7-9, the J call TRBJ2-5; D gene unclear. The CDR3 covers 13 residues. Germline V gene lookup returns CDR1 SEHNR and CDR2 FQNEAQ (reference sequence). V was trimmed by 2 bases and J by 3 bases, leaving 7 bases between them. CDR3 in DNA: TGTGCCAGCAGCTTAACCCGAGAAGAGACCCAGTACTTC. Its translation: CASSLTREETQYF.

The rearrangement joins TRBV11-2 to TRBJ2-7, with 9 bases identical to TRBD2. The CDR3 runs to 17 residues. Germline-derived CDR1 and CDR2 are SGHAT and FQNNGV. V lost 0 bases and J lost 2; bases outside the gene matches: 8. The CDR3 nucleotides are TGTGCCAGCAGCTTAGAGGTACGGGCTAGCGGGACCTACGAGCAGTACTTC. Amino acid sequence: CASSLEVRASGTYEQYF. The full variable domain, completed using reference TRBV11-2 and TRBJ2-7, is EAGVAQSPRYKIIEKRQSVAFWCNPISGHATLYWYQQILGQGPKLLIQFQNNGVVDDSQLPKDRFSAERLKGVDSTLKIQPAKLEDSAVYLCASSLEVRASGTYEQYFGPGTRLTVT.

The DNA for the CDR3 is TGCGCCAGCAGGGGTGGGGGGGCGGGAACCGGGGAGCTGTTTTTT. Protein sequence: CASRGGGAGTGELFF. The chain combines TRBV4-3 with TRBJ2-2; D possibly corresponds to TRBD2 (7 bases). The CDR3 runs 15 residues. Trimming left V 6 bases short and J 5 bases short, with 16 bases between. CDR1 LGHNA and CDR2 YSLEER come from the germline V gene.